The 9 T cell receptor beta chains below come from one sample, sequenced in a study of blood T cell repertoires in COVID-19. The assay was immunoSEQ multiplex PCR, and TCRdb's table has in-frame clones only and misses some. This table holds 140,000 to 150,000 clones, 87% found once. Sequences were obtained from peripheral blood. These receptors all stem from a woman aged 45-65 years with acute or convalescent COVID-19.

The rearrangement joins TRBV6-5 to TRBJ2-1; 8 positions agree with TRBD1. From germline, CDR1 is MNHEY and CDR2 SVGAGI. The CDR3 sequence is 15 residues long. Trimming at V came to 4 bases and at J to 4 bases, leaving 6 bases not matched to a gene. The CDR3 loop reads CASSSARGRYNEQFF. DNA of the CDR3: TGTGCCAGCAGTTCGGCCAGGGGGCGGTACAATGAGCAGTTCTTC.

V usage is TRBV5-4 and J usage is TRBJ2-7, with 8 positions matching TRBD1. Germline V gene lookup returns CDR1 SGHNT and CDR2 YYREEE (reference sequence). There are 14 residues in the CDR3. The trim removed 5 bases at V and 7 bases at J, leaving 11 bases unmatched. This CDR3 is CASRYRQGLGEQYF. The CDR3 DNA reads TGTGCCAGCAGGTATAGACAGGGGCTGGGAGAGCAGTACTTC.

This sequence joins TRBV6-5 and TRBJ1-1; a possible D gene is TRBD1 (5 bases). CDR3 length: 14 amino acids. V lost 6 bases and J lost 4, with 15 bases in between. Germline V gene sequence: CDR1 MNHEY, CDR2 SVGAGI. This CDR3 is CASREGNPTTEAFF. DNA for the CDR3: TGTGCCAGCAGGGAGGGGAACCCTACCACTGAAGCTTTCTTT.

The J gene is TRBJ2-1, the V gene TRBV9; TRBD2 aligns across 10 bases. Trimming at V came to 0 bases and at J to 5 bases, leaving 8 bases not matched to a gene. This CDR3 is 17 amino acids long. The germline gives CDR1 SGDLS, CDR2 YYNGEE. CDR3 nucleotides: TGTGCCAGCAGCGTAGGAGTAGCGGGGGGTCAAGACAATGAGCAGTTCTTC. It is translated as CASSVGVAGGQDNEQFF.

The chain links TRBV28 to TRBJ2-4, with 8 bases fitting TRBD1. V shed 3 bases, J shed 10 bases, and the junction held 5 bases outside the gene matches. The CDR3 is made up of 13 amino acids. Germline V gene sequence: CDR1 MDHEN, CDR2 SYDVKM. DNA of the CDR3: TGTGCCAGCAGTTTTGGGGACAGGCCGATTCAGTACTTC. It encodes CASSFGDRPIQYF. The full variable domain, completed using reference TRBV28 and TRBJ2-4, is DVKVTQSSRYLVKRTGEKVFLECVQDMDHENMFWYRQDPGLGLRLIYFSYDVKMKEKGDIPEGYSVSREKKERFSLILESASTNQTSMYLCASSFGDRPIQYFGAGTRLSVL.

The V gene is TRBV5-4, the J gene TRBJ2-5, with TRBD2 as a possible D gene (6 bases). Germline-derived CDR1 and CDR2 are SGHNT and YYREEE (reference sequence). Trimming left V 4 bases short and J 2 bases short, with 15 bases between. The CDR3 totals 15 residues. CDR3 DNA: TGTGCCAGCAGCATGAAGGAGGGATTACAAGAGACCCAGTACTTC. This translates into CASSMKEGLQETQYF.

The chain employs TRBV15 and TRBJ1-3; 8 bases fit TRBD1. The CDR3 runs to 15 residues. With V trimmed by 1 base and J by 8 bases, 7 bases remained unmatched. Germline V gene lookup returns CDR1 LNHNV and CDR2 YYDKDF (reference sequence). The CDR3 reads CATSRVSQGADTIYF. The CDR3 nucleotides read TGTGCCACCAGCAGAGTAAGCCAGGGGGCAGACACCATATATTTT.

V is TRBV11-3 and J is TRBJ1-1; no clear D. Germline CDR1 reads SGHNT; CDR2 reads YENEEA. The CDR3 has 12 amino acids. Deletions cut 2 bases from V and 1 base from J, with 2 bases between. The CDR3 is CASSLRNTEAFF. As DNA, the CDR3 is TGTGCCAGCAGCTTACGGAACACTGAAGCTTTCTTT.

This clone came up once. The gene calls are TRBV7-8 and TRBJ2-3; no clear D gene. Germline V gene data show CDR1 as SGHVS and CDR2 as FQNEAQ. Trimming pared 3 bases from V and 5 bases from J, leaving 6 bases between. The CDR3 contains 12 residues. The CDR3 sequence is CASSLERDTQYF. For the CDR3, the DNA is TGTGCCAGCAGCTTGGAGCGAGATACGCAGTATTTT.